The 10 T cell receptor beta chains presented below share a single source sample, sequenced in a study of blood T cell repertoires in COVID-19. The repertoire was sequenced with immunoSEQ multiplex PCR; TCRdb's copy has only in-frame clones and lacks some. The top ten hold roughly 4.9% of the sample, which has over 85,000 clones, around 90% seen once. The sample comprised peripheral blood. The receptors stem from a human donor in a cohort sampled during active COVID-19.

V is TRBV19 and J is TRBJ1-2; D may be TRBD1 (6 bases). The V end lost 5 bases, the J end lost 8 bases, and 15 bases lay between the germline ends. The CDR3 has 13 amino acids. Germline values: CDR1 LNHDA, CDR2 SQIVND (reference sequence). The CDR3 coding sequence is TGTGCCAGTAGTTCAGGGGCCGCGAGGGGCTACACCTTC. Protein product: CASSSGAARGYTF.

The chain combines TRBV18 with TRBJ2-5; perhaps TRBD2 as D (6 bases). Trimming shortened V by 1 base and J by 5 bases, and 14 bases separated the two germline ends. CDR1 and CDR2 from the germline V gene are KGHSH and LQKENI. CDR3 length equals 15 residues. In DNA, the CDR3 is TGTGCCAGCTCACCACAGGGCTCGCGGGGTGAGACCCAGTACTTC. It is translated as CASSPQGSRGETQYF.

The rearrangement joins TRBV7-2 to TRBJ1-2, with 7 bases that match TRBD1. This CDR3 comprises 16 residues. J lost 8 bases, V lost 1 base, and 13 bases had no gene match. Germline CDR1 is SGHTA and CDR2 is FQGNSA. In DNA form, the CDR3 reads TGTGCCAGCAGCTTAGTTCAAGAGGGGGCCCTTTGGGGCTACACCTTC. It codes for CASSLVQEGALWGYTF. The whole variable domain, remainder taken from reference TRBV7-2 and TRBJ1-2, is GAGVSQSPSNKVTEKGKDVELRCDPISGHTALYWYRQSLGQGLEFLIYFQGNSAPDKSGLPSDRFSAERTGGSVSTLTIQRTQQEDSAVYLCASSLVQEGALWGYTFGSGTRLTVV.

The CDR3, as DNA: TGTGCCAGCAGCTTTGGGGGACATTCGAACTATGGCTACACCTTC. Protein product: CASSFGGHSNYGYTF. The genes are TRBV7-9 and TRBJ1-2, with D possibly matching TRBD1 (6 bases). In germline, CDR1 is SEHNR, CDR2 FQNEAQ (reference sequence). V lost 3 bases and J 2 bases, leaving 13 bases between the germline ends. The CDR3 runs to 15 residues.

This sequence joins TRBV6-6 and TRBJ2-2; D is uncertain. CDR1 MNHNY and CDR2 SVGAGI come from the germline V gene (reference sequence). This CDR3 is built from 12 residues. Trimming cost V 7 bases and J 9 bases, with 12 bases left between them. The CDR3 region has the DNA TGTGCCAGCACCCTACAGACCCGGGAGCTGTTTTTT. Translating gives CASTLQTRELFF.

The V and J genes are TRBV5-1 and TRBJ2-5; TRBD1 might be the D (6 bases). In germline, CDR1 is SGHRS, CDR2 YFSETQ. The CDR3 contains 13 residues. The V end was cut by 4 bases, the J end by 5 bases, with 12 bases between. The CDR3 loop reads CASSHREGETQYF. The CDR3 DNA is TGCGCCAGCAGCCACAGGGAAGGCGAGACCCAGTACTTC.

The chain has TRBV12-5 and TRBJ2-2; 10 bases agree with TRBD1. Trimming at V came to 5 bases and at J to 6 bases, leaving 9 bases not matched to a gene. The length of the CDR3 is 16 residues. The germline V gene has CDR1 LGHNT and CDR2 FRNRAP. Here the CDR3 DNA reads TGTGCTAGTGGTCCCCGGGACAGGGGTTGGGCCGGGGAGCTGTTTTTT. Translated, it gives CASGPRDRGWAGELFF. The complete variable domain, with remaining parts taken from reference TRBV12-5 and TRBJ2-2, reads DARVTQTPRHKVTEMGQEVTMRCQPILGHNTVFWYRQTMMQGLELLAYFRNRAPLDDSGMPKDRFSAEMPDATLATLKIQPSEPRDSAVYFCASGPRDRGWAGELFFGEGSRLTVL.

The gene calls are TRBV7-2 and TRBJ2-3, with 8 bases matching TRBD2. Germline V gives CDR1 SGHTA, CDR2 FQGNSA. The CDR3 loop spans 18 amino acids. V trimming: 1 base; J trimming: 0 bases; junction bases outside the gene matches: 9. The CDR3 sequence: CASSLDPWASGSTDTQYF. The CDR3 coding sequence is TGTGCCAGCAGCTTAGATCCCTGGGCTAGCGGGAGCACAGATACGCAGTATTTT. The whole variable domain, filled in from reference TRBV7-2 and TRBJ2-3, reads GAGVSQSPSNKVTEKGKDVELRCDPISGHTALYWYRQSLGQGLEFLIYFQGNSAPDKSGLPSDRFSAERTGGSVSTLTIQRTQQEDSAVYLCASSLDPWASGSTDTQYFGPGTRLTVL.

The CDR3 here is CASSLKRGATDTQYF. DNA for the CDR3: TGTGCCAGCAGCTTGAAGCGGGGGGCCACAGATACGCAGTATTTT. This rearrangement joins TRBV5-4 to TRBJ2-3, with 9 nucleotides matching TRBD2. The CDR3 extends over 15 amino acids. The J segment lost 2 bases and the V segment lost 1 base, leaving 2 bases of the junction unmatched. Germline loops: CDR1 SGHNT, CDR2 YYREEE (reference sequence).

This clone was seen just once. This chain connects TRBV2 to TRBJ2-1; 7 bases are a match to TRBD2. Per the germline V gene, CDR1 is SNHLY and CDR2 is FYNNEI. The trim removed 7 bases at V and 9 bases at J, leaving 12 bases unmatched. This CDR3 region has 14 residues. The CDR3 nucleotides are TGTGCCAGCAATCCCGCCTTACCGGGGGGTGAGCAGTTCTTC. It yields the protein CASNPALPGGEQFF.